This T cell receptor (beta chain) was retrieved from a study of beta chain features in type 1 diabetes (dated by TCRdb to about 2018). Regarding the complete study: Mean age, gender distribution, total cell number and subset yield did not differ between patients and healthy donors. The study compared the TCRB repertoires of sorted circulating CD4+ T cell subsets in recently diagnosed type 1 diabetes patients with those in matched healthy donors. A total of 85 million to 140 million sorted cells were examined across all samples, and a strong correlation was observed between cell number per subset and RNA yield. Whereas all 30 or so donors provided naive and central memory subsets, regulatory and stem cell-like memory subsets were isolated from just 8 patients and about 8 healthy donors. The paper's findings and limits, for the study overall: Shorter templates might be favored by PCR, yet because patient and control samples were amplified and corrected together, any such skew would affect both groups equally. Because cDNA was sequenced instead of genomic DNA, activated cells with high expression could be over-represented, although the groups did not differ in activation or CD3 levels. Patients with type 1 diabetes made fewer insertions and deleted more nucleotides at VDJ recombination sites, implying thymic rearrangement abnormalities. HLA sub-analyses involved small numbers of individuals, so any influence of HLA type on TCRB rearrangement remained unresolved. Naive, central memory and regulatory TCRB repertoires appeared more similar among patients than among healthy donors. A moderate but significant shortening of TCRB CDR3 length was observed in type 1 diabetes patients in all four CD4+ subsets.

The entire isolated RNA was reverse transcribed using the High Capacity cDNA Reverse Transcription Kit, and thus expressed TCRB transcripts were sequenced. Deep immunoSEQ sequencing was performed on naive, central memory and regulatory T cell samples, with an average of approximately 3.9 million total reads per sample. After sorted cells were lysed in RLT buffer, RNA was extracted with DNase-treated RNeasy Micro or Mini kits, with the choice depending on cell number. To prevent cross-contamination, every cell subset was processed on its own, while patient and healthy donor samples were processed together. TCRB sequences were amplified from cDNA with the immunoSEQ multiplex PCR, producing 87-bp fragments spanning the CDR3 region. Sequencing of the amplicons was done on the Illumina HiSeq platform. The source study handled its data this way. Synthetic template baselines were used to correct PCR bias computationally, reads within Hamming distance 2 were collapsed, and singletons that could not be merged were discarded. Reads were aligned to IMGT to assign V, D and J genes, CDR3 length, and insertions or deletions at six rearrangement sites. Within each subset, clonotype counts were normalized to sorted cell number, after which true diversity and Gini coefficients were computed with the tcR R package. The overlap coefficient, calculated on TCRB nucleotide sequences, was used to quantify repertoire sharing. The immuneACCESS repertoire file appears here via TCRdb, limited to in-frame rearrangements. These files lack a portion of the clones; in checked studies, under half of the deficit traces to unresolved V genes, and the cause of the others is not known. V, J and clone size derive from that table, while D and trimming were established from the DNA sequence. The sample table contains about 160,000 clones; only one count was recorded for approximately 8.1% of them. Approximately 0.54% of the sample lies in the top ten.

CDR1 SGHDN and CDR2 FVKESK are derived from the germline V gene. Trimming takes 3 bases off V and 7 bases off J; junction bases not matched to a gene: 7. Including the terminal cysteine and phenylalanine, the CDR3 comprises 14 residues. The only DNA kept is the CDR3, 42 bases in frame from the first base. From each donor, a single peripheral blood sample of roughly 0.11 L on average was drawn into heparinised tubes. A BD FACSAria II was used to sort naive, central memory, regulatory and stem cell-like memory CD4+ T cells with a panel that included CD45RO, CCR7, CD25, CD127, CD95 and CD27. Every sorted population had a purity above 95%. PBMCs were isolated right away by Lymphoprep density gradient centrifugation and were stained directly, without culture. Samples were stained and sorted in pairs, with one healthy donor and one patient per experiment, so that batch effects were minimized. About this clone itself: The antigen this receptor binds is unknown. Base-call qualities are not available, and no considerably larger clone is one nucleotide away.

This sequence was found in a man aged 18 to 29 with type 1 diabetes. Rearrangement joined TRBV14 to TRBJ2-3; TRBD1 aligns with 7 central bases. Sequenced sample: central memory CD4+ T cells from blood. The sequence in DNA is TGTGCCAGCAGCCACAGACCGACAGGGCATACGCAGTATTTT. Its translation is CASSHRPTGHTQYF.